These 21 T cell receptor beta chains were sequenced from one sample in a study of regulatory T cells in long-lasting Graves disease. Regarding time point: persistent/refractory GD, antithyroid drugs over 5 years with positive TRAb. Following extraction of RNA from PBMCs, that RNA was used to make the TCR library. Library construction for TCR beta used iRepertoire HTBI primers and Arm-PCR of CDR3 regions. TCRdb reprocessed the multiplex PCR reads via MiXCR and lists one record per CDR3 protein. Of about 400,000 distinct CDR3 sequences in the sample, 20% to 25% were seen once. Sequenced material: peripheral blood mononuclear cells (PBMCs), taken when the disease was refractory, from a patient treated with antithyroid drugs. These receptor sequences come from a female donor with Graves disease.

This sequence joins TRBV19 and TRBJ2-4; a weak D match, TRBD1 (5 bases). Between the trimmed V and J ends, which lost 10 bases and 0 bases, there was a span of 22 bases. This CDR3 contains 17 residues. Germline V lookup: CDR1 LNHDA, CDR2 SQIVND (reference sequence). The CDR3 region is CATQHTSGALAKNIQYF. Here the CDR3 DNA reads TGTGCCACCCAGCATACCAGTGGGGCATTAGCCAAAAACATTCAGTACTTC.

This clonotype was counted between two and nine times. This chain uses TRBV4-1 with TRBJ2-7, with D hard to call. Trimming took off 4 bases at V and 0 bases at J, with 19 bases between the two ends. CDR3 size: 17 residues. Germline lookup yields CDR1 MGHRA and CDR2 YSYEKL. CDR3 loop: CASSPQIQKTGSYEQYF. The CDR3, as DNA: TGCGCCAGCAGCCCGCAGATACAGAAAACCGGCTCCTACGAGCAGTACTTC.

The J gene is TRBJ1-3, the V gene TRBV19, with 8 nucleotides matching TRBD1. The CDR3 length is 15 residues. Trimming took 10 bases from V and 4 from J; bases not matched to a gene: 12. Germline loops: CDR1 LNHDA, CDR2 SQIVND (reference sequence). This chain's CDR3 is CATQQGEFVGNTIYF. CDR3 nucleotide sequence: TGTGCCACTCAACAGGGGGAGTTCGTCGGAAACACCATATATTTT.

This clonotype showed up many times. This chain uses TRBV3-1 with TRBJ2-7; D might be TRBD1 (6 bases). The germline V gene encodes CDR1 LGHDT and CDR2 YNNKEL (reference sequence). The ends were cut back, 0 bases at V and 2 bases at J, with 14 bases in the middle. This CDR3 spans 16 amino acids. In nucleotides, the CDR3 is TGTGCCAGCAGCCAAGACCTCGGGACACTCGCCTACGAGCAGTACTTC. The encoded protein is CASSQDLGTLAYEQYF.

This clonotype was seen a few times. The chain has TRBV20-1 and TRBJ2-5; the match to TRBD1 covers 7 bases. V shed 0 bases, J shed 2 bases, and the junction held 6 bases outside the gene matches. The CDR3 sequence is 15 residues long. CDR1 DFQATT and CDR2 SNEGSKA come from the germline V gene (reference sequence). For the CDR3, the DNA is TGCAGTGCTAGAGATGGGACAGCCCATCAAGAGACCCAGTACTTC. Residues: CSARDGTAHQETQYF.

The sample holds many counts of this clonotype. The chain links TRBV29-1 to TRBJ1-1; no definite D call. V lost 5 bases and J lost 1, with 11 bases in between. CDR1 and CDR2 (germline): SQVTM, ANQGSEA. CDR3 size: 13 residues. The chain's CDR3 is CSVLSRRNTEAFF. The CDR3 DNA reads TGCAGCGTTCTCAGTCGACGGAACACTGAAGCTTTCTTT.

This chain uses TRBV19 with TRBJ2-2; D not certain. V was pared by 5 bases and J by 8 bases, with 9 bases between. CDR3 size: 12 residues. Germline CDR1 reads LNHDA; CDR2 reads SQIVND (reference sequence). The CDR3 is CASSPVGGELFF. The CDR3 bases are TGTGCCAGTAGTCCCGTAGGTGGGGAGCTGTTTTTT.

V and J are TRBV7-2 and TRBJ1-1, with D uncertain. The germline V gene has CDR1 SGHTA and CDR2 FQGNSA. V lost 4 bases and J 6 bases, leaving 12 bases between the germline ends. The CDR3 has 13 amino acids. The CDR3 region is CASSSYSGSEAFF. CDR3 DNA sequence: TGTGCCAGCAGCTCATATTCGGGGTCTGAAGCTTTCTTT.

This clonotype was counted between two and nine times. The rearrangement uses TRBV19 and TRBJ1-5, with no clear D. CDR1 and CDR2 (germline): LNHDA, SQIVND (reference sequence). The CDR3 is 18 amino acids. Trimming removed 1 base from V and 1 base from J, with 17 bases in between. The CDR3 DNA follows: TGTGCCAGTAGTATAGGGCCCCCGACCCTAGGAAGCAATCAGCCCCAGCATTTT. Encoded protein: CASSIGPPTLGSNQPQHF.

The chain employs TRBV11-2 and TRBJ1-4; TRBD1 matches 9 bases. The CDR3 has 14 residues. J was trimmed by 3 bases and V by 6 bases; bases with no gene match: 2. Germline CDR1 is SGHAT and CDR2 is FQNNGV. The CDR3 nucleotides are TGTGCCAGCAGAAGGACAGGGGCTAATGAAAAACTGTTTTTT. It codes for CASRRTGANEKLFF.

This clonotype was observed at least ten times. The J gene is TRBJ2-7, the V gene TRBV11-2, with 14 positions matching TRBD2. The CDR3 consists of 17 residues. Germline-derived CDR1 and CDR2 are SGHAT and FQNNGV. V shed 5 bases, J shed 1 base, and the junction held 7 bases outside the gene matches. CDR3 sequence: CASSARGLAGVSYEQYF. The CDR3, as DNA: TGTGCCAGCAGCGCCAGGGGACTAGCGGGAGTATCCTACGAGCAGTACTTC.

This clonotype was counted ten times or more. The chain couples TRBV27 to TRBJ2-7; the match to TRBD1 covers 8 bases. Germline CDR1 and CDR2: MNHEY and SMNVEV (reference sequence). The trim removed 3 bases at V and 4 bases at J, leaving 5 bases unmatched. This CDR3 has 14 amino acids. CDR3 sequence reads: CASSFAGGLYEQYF. The DNA of the CDR3 is TGTGCCAGCAGTTTCGCAGGGGGCTTGTACGAGCAGTACTTC.

On this clonotype itself: One end of the junction does not line up with germline, which may come from a read error. V and J are TRBV11-2 and TRBJ2-7; 10 positions agree with TRBD2. The length of the CDR3 is 14 residues. Germline V gene lookup returns CDR1 SGHAT and CDR2 FQNNGV. The CDR3 loop reads CASSSLAGAYKQYF. CDR3 DNA: TGTGCCAGCAGCTCGCTAGCGGGAGCCTACAAGCAGTACTTC.

In its sample, this clonotype was seen many times. The chain recombines TRBV28 with TRBJ1-1; D remains ambiguous. There are 15 residues in the CDR3. CDR1 is MDHEN, CDR2 SYDVKM, per germline. V lost 2 bases, J lost 2 bases, and 12 bases lay in between. In nucleotides, the CDR3 is TGTGCCAGCAGTTTACTAAAGACATCTAACACTGAAGCTTTCTTT. As protein: CASSLLKTSNTEAFF. The whole variable domain, filled in from reference TRBV28 and TRBJ1-1, reads DVKVTQSSRYLVKRTGEKVFLECVQDMDHENMFWYRQDPGLGLRLIYFSYDVKMKEKGDIPEGYSVSREKKERFSLILESASTNQTSMYLCASSLLKTSNTEAFFGQGTRLTVV.

Ten or more counts support this clonotype. The chain is built from TRBV27 and TRBJ1-1; D remains unclear. Germline V lookup: CDR1 MNHEY, CDR2 SMNVEV (reference sequence). CDR3 length: 15 amino acids. V shed 4 bases and J shed 0 bases, with 12 bases lying between them. The CDR3 nucleotides are TGTGCCAGCAGTTCTCGCAGCTACGTGAACACTGAAGCTTTCTTT. As protein: CASSSRSYVNTEAFF.

In its sample, this clonotype was seen many times. The chain uses TRBV28 and TRBJ2-7; the D gene is possibly TRBD1 (6 bases). Germline V gene sequence: CDR1 MDHEN, CDR2 SYDVKM. CDR3 length: 15 residues. Trimming stripped 5 bases from V and 0 bases from J, with 14 bases between. The CDR3 spells CASSIYLQGSYEQYF. The DNA for the CDR3 is TGTGCCAGCAGTATTTATCTACAGGGCTCCTACGAGCAGTACTTC.

As concerns this clonotype: A much more abundant neighbour one base away suggests this may be a read error. V is TRBV6-1 and J is TRBJ2-7; 9 bases line up with TRBD2. The V segment lost 7 bases and the J segment 0 bases; nucleotides outside the gene matches: 4. The CDR3 totals 14 residues. From germline, CDR1 is MNHNS and CDR2 SASEGT. The CDR3 reads CASNPTSGSYEQYF. The CDR3, as DNA: TGTGCCAGCAATCCGACTAGCGGCTCCTACGAGCAGTACTTC.

This clonotype came up many times. The chain uses TRBV3-1 and TRBJ1-2; TRBD1 matches 7 bases. Losses at the gene ends were 5 bases for V and 8 bases for J; bases not matched to a gene: 5. This CDR3 has 12 residues. Germline assignment: CDR1 LGHDT and CDR2 YNNKEL (reference sequence). The CDR3 spells CASSARQGGYTF. The DNA of the CDR3 is TGTGCCAGCAGCGCAAGACAGGGCGGCTACACCTTC.

This clonotype was found many times. The rearrangement joins TRBV11-1 to TRBJ2-7, with 9 bases fitting TRBD1. Unmatched junction bases numbered 11, after V lost 5 bases and J lost 3 bases. From germline, CDR1 is SGHAT and CDR2 FQDESV (reference sequence). The CDR3 loop spans 16 amino acids. The CDR3 here is CASSSSKTGGLYEQYF. The CDR3, as DNA: TGTGCCAGCAGCAGCTCAAAGACAGGGGGGCTCTACGAGCAGTACTTC. Drawing the rest from reference TRBV11-1 and TRBJ2-7, the complete variable domain is EAEVAQSPRYKITEKSQAVAFWCDPISGHATLYWYRQILGQGPELLVQFQDESVVDDSQLPKDRFSAERLKGVDSTLKIQPAELGDSAMYLCASSSSKTGGLYEQYFGPGTRLTVT.

The chain employs TRBV19 and TRBJ2-1; 7 bases match TRBD2. Unmatched junction bases numbered 4, after V lost 3 bases and J lost 5 bases. Germline-derived CDR1 and CDR2 are LNHDA and SQIVND (reference sequence). CDR3 length: 14 amino acids. This CDR3 is CASSMTSLHNEQFF. The CDR3 DNA follows: TGTGCCAGTAGTATGACTAGCCTTCACAATGAGCAGTTCTTC.

This clonotype was detected many times. The V call is TRBV12-3 or TRBV12-4, the J call TRBJ1-1, with 9 positions matching TRBD1. J lost 2 bases, V lost 3 bases, and 4 bases had no gene match. The CDR3 contains 15 residues. DNA for the CDR3: TGTGCCAGCAGTTTCCGGGACAGGGTAAACACTGAAGCTTTCTTT. As protein: CASSFRDRVNTEAFF.